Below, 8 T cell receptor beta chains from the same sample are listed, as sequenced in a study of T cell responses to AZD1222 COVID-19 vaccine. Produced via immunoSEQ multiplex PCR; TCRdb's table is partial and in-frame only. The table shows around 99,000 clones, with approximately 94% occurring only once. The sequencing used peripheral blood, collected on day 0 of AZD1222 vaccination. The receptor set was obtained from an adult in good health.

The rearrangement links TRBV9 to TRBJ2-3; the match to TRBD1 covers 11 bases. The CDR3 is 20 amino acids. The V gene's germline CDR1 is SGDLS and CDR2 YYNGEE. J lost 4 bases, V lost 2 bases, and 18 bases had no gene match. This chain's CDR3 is CASSVSLPLSGTGGADTQYF. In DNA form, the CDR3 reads TGTGCCAGCAGCGTCTCACTACCCCTTTCCGGGACAGGGGGGGCAGATACGCAGTATTTT.

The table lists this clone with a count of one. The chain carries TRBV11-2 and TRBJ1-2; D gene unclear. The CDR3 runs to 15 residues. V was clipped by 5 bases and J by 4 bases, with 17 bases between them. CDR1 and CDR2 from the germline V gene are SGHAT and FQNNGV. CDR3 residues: CASSPSKSPGYGYTF. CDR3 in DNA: TGTGCCAGCAGCCCATCCAAATCCCCCGGCTATGGCTACACCTTC.

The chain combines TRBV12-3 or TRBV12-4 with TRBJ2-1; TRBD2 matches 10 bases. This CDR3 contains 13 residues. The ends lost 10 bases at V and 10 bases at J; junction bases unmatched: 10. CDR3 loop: CATEREGRGEQFF. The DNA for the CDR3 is TGTGCCACCGAGCGGGAGGGCAGGGGGGAGCAGTTCTTC.

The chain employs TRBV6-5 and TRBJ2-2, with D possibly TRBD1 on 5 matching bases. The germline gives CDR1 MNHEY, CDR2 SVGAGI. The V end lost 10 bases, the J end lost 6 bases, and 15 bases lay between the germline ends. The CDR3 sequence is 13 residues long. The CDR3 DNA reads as TGTGCCACCGACCTCAGGGAAGCCGGGGAGCTGTTTTTT. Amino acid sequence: CATDLREAGELFF.

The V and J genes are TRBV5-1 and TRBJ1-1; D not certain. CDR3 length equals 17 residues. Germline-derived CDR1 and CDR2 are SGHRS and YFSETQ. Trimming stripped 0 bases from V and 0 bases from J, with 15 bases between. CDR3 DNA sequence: TGCGCCAGCAGCTTGGGTGGCAGAGCAACTATGAACACTGAAGCTTTCTTT. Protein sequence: CASSLGGRATMNTEAFF.

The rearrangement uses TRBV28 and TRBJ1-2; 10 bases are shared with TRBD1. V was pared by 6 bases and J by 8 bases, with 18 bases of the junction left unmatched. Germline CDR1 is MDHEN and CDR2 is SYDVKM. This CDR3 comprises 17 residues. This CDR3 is CASRSVGTGDRVRGYTF. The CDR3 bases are TGTGCCAGCAGATCAGTTGGGACAGGGGACCGGGTACGGGGCTACACCTTC.

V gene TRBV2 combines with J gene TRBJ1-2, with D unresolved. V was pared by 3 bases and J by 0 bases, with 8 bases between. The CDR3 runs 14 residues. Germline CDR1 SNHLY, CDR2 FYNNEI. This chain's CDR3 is CASSDPNPNYGYTF. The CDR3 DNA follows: TGTGCCAGCAGTGACCCTAATCCTAACTATGGCTACACCTTC.

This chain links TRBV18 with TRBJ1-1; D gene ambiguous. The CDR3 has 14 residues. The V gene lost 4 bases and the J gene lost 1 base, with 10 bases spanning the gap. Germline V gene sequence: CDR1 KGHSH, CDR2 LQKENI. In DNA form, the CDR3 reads TGTGCCAGCTCACGTCAGGACGCGAACACTGAAGCTTTCTTT. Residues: CASSRQDANTEAFF. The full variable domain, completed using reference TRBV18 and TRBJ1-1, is NAGVMQNPRHLVRRRGQEARLRCSPMKGHSHVYWYRQLPEEGLKFMVYLQKENIIDESGMPKERFSAEFPKEGPSILRIQQVVRGDSAAYFCASSRQDANTEAFFGQGTRLTVV.